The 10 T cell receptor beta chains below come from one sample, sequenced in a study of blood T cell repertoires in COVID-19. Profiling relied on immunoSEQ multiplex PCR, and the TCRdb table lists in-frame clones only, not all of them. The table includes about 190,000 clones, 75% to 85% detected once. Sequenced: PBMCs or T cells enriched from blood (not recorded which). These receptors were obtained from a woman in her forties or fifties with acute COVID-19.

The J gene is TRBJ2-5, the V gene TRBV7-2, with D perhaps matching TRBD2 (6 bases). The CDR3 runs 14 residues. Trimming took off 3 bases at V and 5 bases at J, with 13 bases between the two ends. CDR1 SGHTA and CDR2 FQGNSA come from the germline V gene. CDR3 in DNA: TGTGCCAGCAGCTTGCATTCTAGCGTGGAGACCCAGTACTTC. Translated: CASSLHSSVETQYF.

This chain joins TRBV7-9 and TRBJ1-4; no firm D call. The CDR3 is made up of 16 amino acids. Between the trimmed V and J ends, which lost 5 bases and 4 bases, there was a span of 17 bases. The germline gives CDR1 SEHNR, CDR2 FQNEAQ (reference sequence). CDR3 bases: TGTGCCAGCAGCCTTAGCAACACGGGGTTTAATGAAAAACTGTTTTTT. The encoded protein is CASSLSNTGFNEKLFF.

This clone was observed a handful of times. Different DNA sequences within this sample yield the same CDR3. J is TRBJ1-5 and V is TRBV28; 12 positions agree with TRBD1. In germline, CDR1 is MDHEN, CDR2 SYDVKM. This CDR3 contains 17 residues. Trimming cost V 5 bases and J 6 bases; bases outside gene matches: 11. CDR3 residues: CASSAGTGGVLGQPQHF. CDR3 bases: TGTGCCAGCAGTGCCGGGACAGGGGGCGTCTTGGGTCAGCCCCAGCATTTT.

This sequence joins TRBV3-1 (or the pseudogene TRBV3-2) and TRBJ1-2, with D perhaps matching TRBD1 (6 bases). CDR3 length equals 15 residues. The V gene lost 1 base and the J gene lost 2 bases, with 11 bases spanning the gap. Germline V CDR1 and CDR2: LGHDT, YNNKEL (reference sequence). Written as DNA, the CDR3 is TGTGCCAGCAGCCAAGTTCTCCAGGGGAACTATGGCTACACCTTC. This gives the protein CASSQVLQGNYGYTF.

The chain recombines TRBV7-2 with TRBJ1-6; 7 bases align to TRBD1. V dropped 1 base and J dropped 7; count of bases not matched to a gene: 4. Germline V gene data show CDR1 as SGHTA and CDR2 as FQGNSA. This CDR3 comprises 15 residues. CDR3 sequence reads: CASSLGGGMNSPLHF. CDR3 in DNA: TGTGCCAGCAGCTTAGGAGGGGGCATGAATTCACCCCTCCACTTT.

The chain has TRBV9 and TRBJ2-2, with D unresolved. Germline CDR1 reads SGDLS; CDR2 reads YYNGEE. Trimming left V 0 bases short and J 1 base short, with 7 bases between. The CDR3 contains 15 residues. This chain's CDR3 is CASSVELENTGELFF. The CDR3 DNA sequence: TGTGCCAGCAGCGTAGAACTCGAGAACACCGGGGAGCTGTTTTTT.

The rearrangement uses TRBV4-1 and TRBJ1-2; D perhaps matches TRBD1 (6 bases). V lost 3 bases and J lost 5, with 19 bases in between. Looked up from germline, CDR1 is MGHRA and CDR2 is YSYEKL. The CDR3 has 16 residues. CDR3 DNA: TGCGCCAGCAGCCATACCACCCGACAGGAGGTTTATGGCTACACCTTC. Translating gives CASSHTTRQEVYGYTF.

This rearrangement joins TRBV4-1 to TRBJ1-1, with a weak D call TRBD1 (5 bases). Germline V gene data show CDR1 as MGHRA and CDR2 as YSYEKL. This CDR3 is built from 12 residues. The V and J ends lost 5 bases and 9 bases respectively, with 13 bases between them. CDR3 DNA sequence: TGCGCCAGCAGCAGCGGGGGAGCACAAGCTTTCTTT. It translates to CASSSGGAQAFF.

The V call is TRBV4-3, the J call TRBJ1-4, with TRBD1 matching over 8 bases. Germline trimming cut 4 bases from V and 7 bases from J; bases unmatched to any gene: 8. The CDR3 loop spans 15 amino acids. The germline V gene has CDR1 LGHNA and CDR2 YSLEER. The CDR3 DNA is TGCGCCAGCAGCCCGCTCCAGGGGGCTTTTGAAAAACTGTTTTTT. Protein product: CASSPLQGAFEKLFF.

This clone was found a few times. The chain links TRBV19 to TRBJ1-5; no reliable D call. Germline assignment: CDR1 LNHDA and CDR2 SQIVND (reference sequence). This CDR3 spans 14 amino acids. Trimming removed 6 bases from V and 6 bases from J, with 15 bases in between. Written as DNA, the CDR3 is TGTGCCAGTAGGGGTTGGCAGGATGGTCAGCCCCAGCATTTT. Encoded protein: CASRGWQDGQPQHF.